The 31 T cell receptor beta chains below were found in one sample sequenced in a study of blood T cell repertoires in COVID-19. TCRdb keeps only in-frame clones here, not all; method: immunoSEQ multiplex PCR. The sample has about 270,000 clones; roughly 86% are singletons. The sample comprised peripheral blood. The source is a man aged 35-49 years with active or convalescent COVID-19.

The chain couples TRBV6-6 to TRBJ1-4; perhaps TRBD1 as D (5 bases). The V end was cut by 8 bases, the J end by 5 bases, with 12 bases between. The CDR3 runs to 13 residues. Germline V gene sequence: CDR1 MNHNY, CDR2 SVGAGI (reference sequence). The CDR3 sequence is CASRGSGNEKLFF. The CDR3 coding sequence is TGTGCCAGCCGGGGGTCTGGGAATGAAAAACTGTTTTTT.

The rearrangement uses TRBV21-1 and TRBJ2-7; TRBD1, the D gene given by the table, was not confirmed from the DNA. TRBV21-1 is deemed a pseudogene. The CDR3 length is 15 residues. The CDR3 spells CASSHDQVVTYEQYF. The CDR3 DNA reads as TGTGCCAGCAGCCACGACCAGGTCGTAACCTACGAGCAGTACTTC.

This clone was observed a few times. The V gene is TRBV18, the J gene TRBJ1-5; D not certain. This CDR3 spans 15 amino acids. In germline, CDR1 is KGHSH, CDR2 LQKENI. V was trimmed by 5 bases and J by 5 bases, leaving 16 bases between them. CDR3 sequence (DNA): TGTGCCAGCTCAGAGGTGCCAAACGGCTATCAGCCCCAGCATTTT. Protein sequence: CASSEVPNGYQPQHF.

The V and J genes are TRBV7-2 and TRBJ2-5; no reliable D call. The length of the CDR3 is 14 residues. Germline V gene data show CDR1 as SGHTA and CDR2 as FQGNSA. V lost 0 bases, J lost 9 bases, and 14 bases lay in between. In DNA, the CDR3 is TGTGCCAGCAGCTTAGCGAAACACCCCGATGCCCAGTACTTC. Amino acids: CASSLAKHPDAQYF.

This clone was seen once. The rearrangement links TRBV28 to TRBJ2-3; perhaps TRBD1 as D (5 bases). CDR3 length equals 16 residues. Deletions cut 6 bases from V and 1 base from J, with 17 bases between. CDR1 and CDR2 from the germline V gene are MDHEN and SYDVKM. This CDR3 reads CASRSFGAGRTDTQYF. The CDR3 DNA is TGTGCCAGCAGGTCCTTCGGCGCAGGGCGCACAGATACGCAGTATTTT.

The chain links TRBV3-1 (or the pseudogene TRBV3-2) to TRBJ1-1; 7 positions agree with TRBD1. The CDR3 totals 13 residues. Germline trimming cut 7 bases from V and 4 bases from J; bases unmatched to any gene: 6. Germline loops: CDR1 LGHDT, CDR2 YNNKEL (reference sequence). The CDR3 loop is CASTLTGITEAFF. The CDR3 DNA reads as TGTGCCAGCACCCTGACAGGGATCACTGAAGCTTTCTTT.

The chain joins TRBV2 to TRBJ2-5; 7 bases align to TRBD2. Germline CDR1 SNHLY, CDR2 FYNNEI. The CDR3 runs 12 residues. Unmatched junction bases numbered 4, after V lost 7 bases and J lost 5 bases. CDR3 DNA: TGTGCCAGCACCGGGGGAGGGGAGACCCAGTACTTC. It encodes CASTGGGETQYF. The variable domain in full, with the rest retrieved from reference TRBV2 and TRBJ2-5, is EPEVTQTPSHQVTQMGQEVILRCVPISNHLYFYWYRQILGQKVEFLVSFYNNEISEKSEIFDDQFSVERPDGSNFTLKIRSTKLEDSAMYFCASTGGGETQYFGPGTRLLVL.

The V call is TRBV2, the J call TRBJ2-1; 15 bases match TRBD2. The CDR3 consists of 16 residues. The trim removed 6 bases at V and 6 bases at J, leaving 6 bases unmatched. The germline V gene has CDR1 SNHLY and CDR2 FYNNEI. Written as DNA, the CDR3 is TGTGCCAGCAGGCCAGGACTAGCGGGAGGGGTCAATGAGCAGTTCTTC. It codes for CASRPGLAGGVNEQFF. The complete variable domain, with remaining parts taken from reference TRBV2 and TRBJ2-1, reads EPEVTQTPSHQVTQMGQEVILRCVPISNHLYFYWYRQILGQKVEFLVSFYNNEISEKSEIFDDQFSVERPDGSNFTLKIRSTKLEDSAMYFCASRPGLAGGVNEQFFGPGTRLTVL.

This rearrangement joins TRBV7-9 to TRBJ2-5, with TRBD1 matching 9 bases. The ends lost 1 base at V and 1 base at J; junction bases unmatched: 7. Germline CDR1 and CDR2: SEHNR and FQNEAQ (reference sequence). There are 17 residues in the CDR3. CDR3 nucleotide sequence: TGTGCCAGCAGCTTAGGCGGGACAGGGCTCAGCCAAGAGACCCAGTACTTC. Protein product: CASSLGGTGLSQETQYF.

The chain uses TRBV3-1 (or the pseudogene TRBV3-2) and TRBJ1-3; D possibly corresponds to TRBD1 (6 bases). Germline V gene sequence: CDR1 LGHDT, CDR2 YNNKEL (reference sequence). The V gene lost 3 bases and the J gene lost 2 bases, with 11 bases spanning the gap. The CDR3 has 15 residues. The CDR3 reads CASSHGGRTGNTIYF. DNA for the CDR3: TGTGCCAGCAGCCATGGGGGCAGGACTGGAAACACCATATATTTT.

The DNA of the CDR3 is TGTGCCACCAGAGCTAACTCCGGGGGCACTGAAGCTTTCTTT. This translates into CATRANSGGTEAFF. The chain recombines TRBV24-1 with TRBJ1-1; tentative D call: TRBD1 (5 bases). The CDR3 totals 14 residues. CDR1 and CDR2 (germline): KGHDR, SFDVKD. Trimming took 7 bases from V and 4 from J, leaving 15 bases between them.

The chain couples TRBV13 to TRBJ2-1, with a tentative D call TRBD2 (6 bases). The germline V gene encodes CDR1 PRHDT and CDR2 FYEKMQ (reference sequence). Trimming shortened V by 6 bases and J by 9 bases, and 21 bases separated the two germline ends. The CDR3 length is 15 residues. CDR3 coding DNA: TGTGCCAGCAGAAACGGGAGAGCCACGAGGGGTGAGCAGTTCTTC. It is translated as CASRNGRATRGEQFF.

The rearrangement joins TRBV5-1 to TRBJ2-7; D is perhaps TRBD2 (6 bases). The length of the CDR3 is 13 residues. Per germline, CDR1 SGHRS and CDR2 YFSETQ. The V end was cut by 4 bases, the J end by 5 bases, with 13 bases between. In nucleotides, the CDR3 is TGCGCCAGCAGCGACGGAGGGAACGACGAGCAGTACTTC. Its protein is CASSDGGNDEQYF.

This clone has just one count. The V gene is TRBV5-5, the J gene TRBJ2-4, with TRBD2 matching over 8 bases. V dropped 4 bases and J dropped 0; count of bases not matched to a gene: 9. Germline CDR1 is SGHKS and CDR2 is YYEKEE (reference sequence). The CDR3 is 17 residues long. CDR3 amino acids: CASSPGRGGQAKNIQYF. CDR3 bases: TGTGCCAGCAGCCCGGGTCGGGGGGGGCAAGCCAAAAACATTCAGTACTTC.

Here the CDR3 reads CASSQGEGTQYF. The CDR3 DNA follows: TGTGCCAGCAGCCAAGGCGAGGGGACCCAGTACTTC. The chain couples TRBV3-1 (or the pseudogene TRBV3-2) to TRBJ2-5, with a tentative D call TRBD2 (5 bases). The CDR3 totals 12 residues. Germline lookup yields CDR1 LGHDT and CDR2 YNNKEL (reference sequence). Trimming removed 1 base from V and 7 bases from J, with 7 bases in between.

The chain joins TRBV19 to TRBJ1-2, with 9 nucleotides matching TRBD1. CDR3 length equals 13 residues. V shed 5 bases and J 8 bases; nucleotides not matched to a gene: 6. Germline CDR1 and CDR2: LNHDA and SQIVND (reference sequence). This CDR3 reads CASSSRDREGYTF. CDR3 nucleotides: TGTGCCAGTAGTTCCCGGGACAGGGAAGGCTACACCTTC.

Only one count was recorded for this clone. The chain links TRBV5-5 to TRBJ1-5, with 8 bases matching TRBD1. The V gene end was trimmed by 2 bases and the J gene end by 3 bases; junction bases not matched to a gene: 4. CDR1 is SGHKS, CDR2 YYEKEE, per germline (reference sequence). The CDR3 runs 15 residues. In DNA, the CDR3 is TGTGCCAGCAGCTTCAGACAGGGGTCCAATCAGCCCCAGCATTTT. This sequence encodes CASSFRQGSNQPQHF.

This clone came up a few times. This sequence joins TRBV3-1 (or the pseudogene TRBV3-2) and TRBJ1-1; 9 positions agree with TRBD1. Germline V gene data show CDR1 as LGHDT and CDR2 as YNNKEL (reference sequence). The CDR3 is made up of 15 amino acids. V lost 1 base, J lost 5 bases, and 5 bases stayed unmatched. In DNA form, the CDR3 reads TGTGCCAGCAGCCAAGCGACAGGGGGAAGGACTGAAGCTTTCTTT. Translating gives CASSQATGGRTEAFF.

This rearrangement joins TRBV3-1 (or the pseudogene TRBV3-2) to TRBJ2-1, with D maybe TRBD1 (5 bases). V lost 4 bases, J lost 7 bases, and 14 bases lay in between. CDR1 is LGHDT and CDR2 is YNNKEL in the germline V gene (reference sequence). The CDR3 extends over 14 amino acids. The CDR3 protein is CASSPRRQQNEQFF. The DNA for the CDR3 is TGTGCCAGCAGCCCGAGGAGACAGCAGAATGAGCAGTTCTTC.

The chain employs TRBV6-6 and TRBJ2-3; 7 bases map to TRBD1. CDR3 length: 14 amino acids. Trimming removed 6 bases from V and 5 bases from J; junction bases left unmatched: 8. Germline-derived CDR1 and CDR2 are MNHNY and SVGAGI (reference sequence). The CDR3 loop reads CASSRGQDGDTQYF. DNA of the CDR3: TGTGCCAGCAGCCGCGGACAGGATGGAGATACGCAGTATTTT.

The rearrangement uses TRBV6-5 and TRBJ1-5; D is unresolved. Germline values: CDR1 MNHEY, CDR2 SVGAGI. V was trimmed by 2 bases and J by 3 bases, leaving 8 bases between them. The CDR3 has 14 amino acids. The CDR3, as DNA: TGTGCCAGCAGTTACGCACAGTTCAATCAGCCCCAGCATTTT. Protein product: CASSYAQFNQPQHF.

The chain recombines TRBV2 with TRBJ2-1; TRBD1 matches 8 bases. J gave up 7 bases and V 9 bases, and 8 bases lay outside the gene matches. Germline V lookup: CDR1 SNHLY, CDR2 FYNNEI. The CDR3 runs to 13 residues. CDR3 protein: CARGGQGENEQFF. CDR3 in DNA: TGTGCCAGAGGAGGACAGGGTGAGAATGAGCAGTTCTTC.

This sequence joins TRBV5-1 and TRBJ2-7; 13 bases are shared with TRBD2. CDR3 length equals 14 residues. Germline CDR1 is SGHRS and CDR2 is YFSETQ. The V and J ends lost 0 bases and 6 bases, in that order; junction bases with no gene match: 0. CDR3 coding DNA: TGCGCCAGCAGCTTGGGACTAGCGGGAGGCGAGCAGTACTTC. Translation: CASSLGLAGGEQYF.

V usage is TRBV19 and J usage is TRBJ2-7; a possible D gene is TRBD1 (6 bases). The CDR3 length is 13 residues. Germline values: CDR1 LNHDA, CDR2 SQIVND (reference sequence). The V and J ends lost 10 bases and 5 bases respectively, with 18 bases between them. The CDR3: CATTRDNSNEQYF. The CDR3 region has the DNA TGTGCCACAACACGGGACAATTCCAACGAGCAGTACTTC.

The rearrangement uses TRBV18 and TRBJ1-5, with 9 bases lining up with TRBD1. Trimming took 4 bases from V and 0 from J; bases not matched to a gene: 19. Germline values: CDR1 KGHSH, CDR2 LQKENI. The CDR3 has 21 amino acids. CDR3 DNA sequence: TGTGCCAGCTCACGTTCTCCTTATCCGGGACAGGGAAGTTATAGCAATCAGCCCCAGCATTTT. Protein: CASSRSPYPGQGSYSNQPQHF.

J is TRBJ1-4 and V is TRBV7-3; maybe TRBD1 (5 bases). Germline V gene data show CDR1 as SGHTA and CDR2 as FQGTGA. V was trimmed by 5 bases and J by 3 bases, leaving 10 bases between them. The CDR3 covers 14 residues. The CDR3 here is CASSPQASNEKLFF. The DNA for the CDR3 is TGTGCCAGCAGCCCACAGGCTTCTAATGAAAAACTGTTTTTT. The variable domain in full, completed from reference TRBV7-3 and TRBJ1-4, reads GAGVSQTPSNKVTEKGKYVELRCDPISGHTALYWYRQSLGQGPEFLIYFQGTGAADDSGLPNDRFFAVRPEGSVSTLKIQRTERGDSAVYLCASSPQASNEKLFFGSGTQLSVL.

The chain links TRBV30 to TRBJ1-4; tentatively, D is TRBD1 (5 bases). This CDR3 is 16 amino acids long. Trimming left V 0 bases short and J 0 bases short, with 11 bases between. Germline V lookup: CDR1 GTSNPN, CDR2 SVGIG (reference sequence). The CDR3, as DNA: TGTGCCTGGAGTGTAGGATGGGGGGCAACTAATGAAAAACTGTTTTTT. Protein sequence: CAWSVGWGATNEKLFF.

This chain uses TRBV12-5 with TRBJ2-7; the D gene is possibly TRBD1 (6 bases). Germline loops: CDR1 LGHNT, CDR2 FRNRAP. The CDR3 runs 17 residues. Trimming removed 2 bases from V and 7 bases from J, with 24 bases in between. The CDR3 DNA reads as TGTGCTAGTGGTTTGTCACGAGGTGGGGCAGGGGCGCGAGAGCAGTACTTC. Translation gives CASGLSRGGAGAREQYF.

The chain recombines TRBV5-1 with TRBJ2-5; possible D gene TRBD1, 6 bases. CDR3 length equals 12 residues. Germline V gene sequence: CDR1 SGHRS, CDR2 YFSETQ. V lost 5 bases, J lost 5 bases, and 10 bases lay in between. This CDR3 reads CASSMGAETQYF. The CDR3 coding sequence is TGCGCCAGCAGTATGGGGGCCGAGACCCAGTACTTC.

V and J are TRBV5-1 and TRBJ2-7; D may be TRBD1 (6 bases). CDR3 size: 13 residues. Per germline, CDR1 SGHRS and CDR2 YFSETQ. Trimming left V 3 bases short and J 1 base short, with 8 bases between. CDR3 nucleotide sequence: TGCGCCAGCAGCTACAGGGTTTCCTACGAGCAGTACTTC. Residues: CASSYRVSYEQYF.

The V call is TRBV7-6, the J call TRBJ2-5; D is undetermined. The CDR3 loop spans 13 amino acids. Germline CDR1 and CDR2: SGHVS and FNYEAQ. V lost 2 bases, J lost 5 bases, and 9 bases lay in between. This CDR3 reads CASSLSLRETQYF. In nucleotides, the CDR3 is TGTGCCAGCAGCTTAAGTTTGCGGGAGACCCAGTACTTC.